The clone carrying this TCR beta chain appeared many times. Antigen unknown. The CDR3 loop spans 15 amino acids. Germline V gene lookup returns CDR1 SGHVS and CDR2 FQNEAQ. V lost 0 bases and J lost 0, with 7 bases in between. This entry is derived from a study of response to subunit inactivated influenza vaccine. Regarding the study as a whole: Researchers suggested that each seasonal influenza vaccination recruits few new T cells.

TCRdb reprocessed the RT-PCR reads via MiXCR and lists one record per CDR3 protein. The top ten clones hold 11% of a sample with 550,000 to 800,000 distinct CDR3 sequences, about 15% of them seen once. The sample here was PBMCs from blood, taken 12 days after vaccination. V usage is TRBV7-8 and J usage is TRBJ2-3; TRBD2 is a possible D gene (6 bases). The TCR sequence derives from a man aged 50 to 60 who received an inactivated influenza vaccine. This CDR3 is CASSLAGTSTDTQYF. In nucleotides, the CDR3 is TGTGCCAGCAGCTTAGCTGGGACTAGCACAGATACGCAGTATTTT. The whole variable domain, filled in from reference TRBV7-8 and TRBJ2-3, reads GAGVSQSPRYKVAKRGQDVALRCDPISGHVSLFWYQQALGQGPEFLTYFQNEAQLDKSGLPSDRFFAERPEGSVSTLKIQRTQQEDSAVYLCASSLAGTSTDTQYFGPGTRLTVL.